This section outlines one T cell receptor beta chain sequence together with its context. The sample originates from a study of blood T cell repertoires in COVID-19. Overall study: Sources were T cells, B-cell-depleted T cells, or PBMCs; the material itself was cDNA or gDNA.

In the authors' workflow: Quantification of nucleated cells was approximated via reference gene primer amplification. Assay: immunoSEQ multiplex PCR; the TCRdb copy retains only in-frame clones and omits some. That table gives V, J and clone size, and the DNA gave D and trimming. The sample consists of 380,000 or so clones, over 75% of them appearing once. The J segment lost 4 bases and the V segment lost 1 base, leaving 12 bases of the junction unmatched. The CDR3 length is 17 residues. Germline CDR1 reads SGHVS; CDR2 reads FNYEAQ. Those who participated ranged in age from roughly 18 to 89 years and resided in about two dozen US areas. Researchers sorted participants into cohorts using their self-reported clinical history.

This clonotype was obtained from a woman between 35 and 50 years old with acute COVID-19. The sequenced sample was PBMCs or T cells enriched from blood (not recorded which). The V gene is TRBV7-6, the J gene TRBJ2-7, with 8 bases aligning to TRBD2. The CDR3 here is CASSLVGRGATSYEQYF. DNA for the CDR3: TGTGCCAGCAGCTTAGTAGGGCGGGGGGCTACAAGTTACGAGCAGTACTTC.